This T cell receptor beta chain was observed in a study of shared clonotypes between healthy human individuals. TCRdb's table, derived via immunoSEQ multiplex PCR, lists solely in-frame clones and lacks some. The sample consists of roughly 300,000 clones, roughly 84% of them appearing once. This TCR was sampled from a man in his late teens or twenties in good health. The sequenced sample was memory CD8+ T cells sorted from blood. Subset here: CD45RO+ cells pooled with CCR7-negative TemRA cells.

The CDR3 coding sequence is TGCGCCAGCAGCCAAGGATTGGGGCACTATGGCTACACCTTC. This encodes CASSQGLGHYGYTF. V gene TRBV4-1 combines with J gene TRBJ1-2; D is possibly TRBD1 (5 bases). Trimming shortened V by 1 base and J by 3 bases, and 9 bases separated the two germline ends. The CDR3 is made up of 14 amino acids. Germline values: CDR1 MGHRA, CDR2 YSYEKL.